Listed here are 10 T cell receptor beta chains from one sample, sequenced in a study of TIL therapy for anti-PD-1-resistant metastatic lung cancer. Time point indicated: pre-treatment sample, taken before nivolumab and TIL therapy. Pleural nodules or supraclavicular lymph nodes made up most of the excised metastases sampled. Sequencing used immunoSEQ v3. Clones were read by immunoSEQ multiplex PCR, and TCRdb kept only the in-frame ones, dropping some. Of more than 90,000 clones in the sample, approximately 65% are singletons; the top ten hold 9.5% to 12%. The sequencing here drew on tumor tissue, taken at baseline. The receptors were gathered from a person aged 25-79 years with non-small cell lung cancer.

Here the CDR3 reads CASGGGRVTEAFF. As DNA, the CDR3 is TGTGCCAGTGGAGGGGGCAGGGTCACTGAAGCTTTCTTT. The V gene is TRBV28, the J gene TRBJ1-1; the match to TRBD1 covers 7 bases. The V gene's germline CDR1 is MDHEN and CDR2 SYDVKM. V trimming: 9 bases; J trimming: 4 bases; junction bases outside the gene matches: 8. The CDR3 loop spans 13 amino acids.

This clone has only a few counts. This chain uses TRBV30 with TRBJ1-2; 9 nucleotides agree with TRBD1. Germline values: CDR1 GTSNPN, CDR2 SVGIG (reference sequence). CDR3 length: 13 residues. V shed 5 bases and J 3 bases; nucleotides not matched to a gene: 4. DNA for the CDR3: TGTGCCTGGTCCGGGACAGGGTACTATGGCTACACCTTC. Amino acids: CAWSGTGYYGYTF.

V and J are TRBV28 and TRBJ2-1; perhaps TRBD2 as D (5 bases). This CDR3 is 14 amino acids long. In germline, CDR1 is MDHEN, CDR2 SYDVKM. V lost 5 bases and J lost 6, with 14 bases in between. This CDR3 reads CASSNPGVSNEQFF. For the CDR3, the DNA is TGTGCCAGCAGTAACCCCGGGGTTAGCAATGAGCAGTTCTTC. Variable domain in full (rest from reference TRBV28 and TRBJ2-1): DVKVTQSSRYLVKRTGEKVFLECVQDMDHENMFWYRQDPGLGLRLIYFSYDVKMKEKGDIPEGYSVSREKKERFSLILESASTNQTSMYLCASSNPGVSNEQFFGPGTRLTVL.

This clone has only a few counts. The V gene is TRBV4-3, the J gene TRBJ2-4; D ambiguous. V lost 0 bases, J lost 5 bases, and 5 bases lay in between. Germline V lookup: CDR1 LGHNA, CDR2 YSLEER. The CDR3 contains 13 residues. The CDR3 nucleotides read TGCGCCAGCAGCCAAGAACGTCAAAACATTCAGTACTTC. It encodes CASSQERQNIQYF.

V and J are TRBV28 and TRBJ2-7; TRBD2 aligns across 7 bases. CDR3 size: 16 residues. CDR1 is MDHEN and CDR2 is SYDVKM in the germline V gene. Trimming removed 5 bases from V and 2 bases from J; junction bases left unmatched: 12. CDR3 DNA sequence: TGTGCCAGCAGTCCCCTTGGGGAGGGGCTGACCTACGAGCAGTACTTC. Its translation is CASSPLGEGLTYEQYF.

CDR3 region: CASTSVNTGELFF. The CDR3 DNA is TGCGCCAGCACGTCGGTTAACACCGGGGAGCTGTTTTTT. The rearrangement uses TRBV10-2 and TRBJ2-2; D unresolved. The V end was cut by 7 bases, the J end by 2 bases, with 8 bases between. Germline-derived CDR1 and CDR2 are WSHSY and SAAADI. This CDR3 is 13 amino acids long.

The CDR3 nucleotides read TGTGCCAGCAGCCAGGACAGGGAGTTCTCACCCCTCCACTTT. Its protein is CASSQDREFSPLHF. V usage is TRBV7-2 and J usage is TRBJ1-6, with TRBD1 identical over 8 bases. The CDR3 runs to 14 residues. Germline-derived CDR1 and CDR2 are SGHTA and FQGNSA. V shed 5 bases and J 10 bases; nucleotides not matched to a gene: 7.

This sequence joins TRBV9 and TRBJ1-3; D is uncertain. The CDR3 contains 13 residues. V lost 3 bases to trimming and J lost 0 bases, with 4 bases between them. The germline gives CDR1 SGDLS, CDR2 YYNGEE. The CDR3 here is CASSDLSGNTIYF. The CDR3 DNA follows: TGTGCCAGCAGCGACCTCTCTGGAAACACCATATATTTT.

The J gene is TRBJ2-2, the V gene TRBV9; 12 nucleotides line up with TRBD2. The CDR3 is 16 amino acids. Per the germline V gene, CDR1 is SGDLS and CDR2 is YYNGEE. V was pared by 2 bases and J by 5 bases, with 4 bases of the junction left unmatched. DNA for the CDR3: TGTGCCAGCAGCGTCGGACTAGCGGGGAGAACCGGGGAGCTGTTTTTT. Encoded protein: CASSVGLAGRTGELFF.

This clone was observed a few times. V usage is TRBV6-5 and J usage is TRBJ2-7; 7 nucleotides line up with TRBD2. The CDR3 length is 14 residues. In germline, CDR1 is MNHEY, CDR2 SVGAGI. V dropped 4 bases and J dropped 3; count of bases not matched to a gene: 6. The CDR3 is CASSSSGIDYEQYF. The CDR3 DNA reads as TGTGCCAGCAGTTCCAGCGGGATTGACTACGAGCAGTACTTC.